This T cell receptor beta chain comes out of a study of T cells after yellow fever vaccination. Regarding the study as a whole: Contamination of FACS-sorted repertoires by abundant clonotypes from the bulk population could occur.

TCRdb ran MiXCR on the 5' RACE reads and lists one entry per CDR3 protein. The data hold some 320,000 distinct CDR3 sequences, with 8.7% observed a single time. The CDR3 consists of 13 residues. Trimming shortened V by 3 bases and J by 3 bases, and 8 bases separated the two germline ends. Germline V gene lookup returns CDR1 SNHLY and CDR2 FYNNEI. This clonotype was seen repeatedly, ten times or more. What it recognizes is unknown. The chain couples TRBV2 to TRBJ2-5; D remains ambiguous. This TCR was recovered from a man aged 18-30 years who received the YFV17D yellow fever vaccine. The source was CD4+ T cells sorted from PBMCs, collected 5 days after the yellow fever booster vaccination. In DNA, the CDR3 is TGTGCCAGCAGTGATCGCAGGAAAGAGACCCAGTACTTC. Translated, it gives CASSDRRKETQYF. The variable domain in full, completed from reference TRBV2 and TRBJ2-5, reads EPEVTQTPSHQVTQMGQEVILRCVPISNHLYFYWYRQILGQKVEFLVSFYNNEISEKSEIFDDQFSVERPDGSNFTLKIRSTKLEDSAMYFCASSDRRKETQYFGPGTRLLVL.